Below, 21 T cell receptor beta chains from the same sample are listed, as sequenced in a study of T cell responses to AZD1222 COVID-19 vaccine. TCRdb's table, derived via immunoSEQ multiplex PCR, lists solely in-frame clones and lacks some. The table shows about 180,000 clones, with 80% to 90% occurring only once. The sequencing here drew on peripheral blood, taken 28 days after the second AZD1222 dose. The receptors derive from an adult who received the AZD1222 COVID-19 vaccine.

This chain links TRBV5-1 with TRBJ1-2, with D perhaps TRBD1 (5 bases). V lost 3 bases and J 0 bases, leaving 12 bases between the germline ends. CDR3 length equals 15 residues. Germline V gives CDR1 SGHRS, CDR2 YFSETQ. The CDR3 protein is CASSSDMTSNYGYTF. The CDR3 DNA is TGCGCCAGCAGCTCGGACATGACTTCTAACTATGGCTACACCTTC.

The chain couples TRBV4-3 to TRBJ1-2; no reliable D call. The ends were cut back, 0 bases at V and 0 bases at J, with 11 bases in the middle. The CDR3 totals 16 residues. Per germline, CDR1 LGHNA and CDR2 YSLEER. In DNA form, the CDR3 reads TGCGCCAGCAGCCAAGAAGGGCAGCGAACTAACTATGGCTACACCTTC. Protein product: CASSQEGQRTNYGYTF.

The chain is built from TRBV18 and TRBJ1-6; no clear D gene. The CDR3 consists of 14 residues. V lost 3 bases and J lost 8, with 11 bases in between. CDR1 is KGHSH and CDR2 is LQKENI in the germline V gene. CDR3 DNA: TGTGCCAGCTCACCTCTACCCTTGGATTCACCCCTCCACTTT. This encodes CASSPLPLDSPLHF.

The V and J genes are TRBV5-6 and TRBJ2-1; 10 nucleotides align to TRBD2. V lost 0 bases and J lost 0; bases outside the gene matches: 6. CDR1 is SGHDT and CDR2 is YYEEEE in the germline V gene. The CDR3 loop spans 18 amino acids. The CDR3 here is CASSLGLAGDSSYNEQFF. The CDR3, as DNA: TGTGCCAGCAGCTTGGGACTAGCGGGCGATAGCTCCTACAATGAGCAGTTCTTC.

The chain has TRBV6-5 and TRBJ2-3; TRBD2 agrees at 7 bases. Per germline, CDR1 MNHEY and CDR2 SVGAGI. The trim removed 6 bases at V and 0 bases at J, leaving 6 bases unmatched. The CDR3 extends over 15 amino acids. DNA for the CDR3: TGTGCCAGCAGGAGCGGGGCGGCTAGCACAGATACGCAGTATTTT. Its translation is CASRSGAASTDTQYF.

CDR3 DNA sequence: TGTGCCAGCAGCGTTTCGGGACTAGGCTATGAGACCCAGTACTTC. It is translated as CASSVSGLGYETQYF. The V gene is TRBV9, the J gene TRBJ2-5; TRBD2 aligns across 8 bases. Germline-derived CDR1 and CDR2 are SGDLS and YYNGEE. The CDR3 has 15 amino acids. Trimming took 2 bases from V and 5 from J; bases not matched to a gene: 8.

The gene calls are TRBV9 and TRBJ1-2; D uncertain. Germline V gene sequence: CDR1 SGDLS, CDR2 YYNGEE. Trimming removed 0 bases from V and 0 bases from J, with 9 bases in between. The CDR3 extends over 15 amino acids. CDR3 DNA sequence: TGTGCCAGCAGCGTAGGGGTGGGGACTAACTATGGCTACACCTTC. Its protein is CASSVGVGTNYGYTF.

This clone has only a few counts. The genes are TRBV6-1 and TRBJ2-7; D is uncertain. The V end lost 2 bases, the J end lost 7 bases, and 15 bases lay between the germline ends. Germline loops: CDR1 MNHNS, CDR2 SASEGT. The CDR3 length is 14 residues. This chain's CDR3 is CASSETGPLREQYF. Written as DNA, the CDR3 is TGTGCCAGCAGTGAAACGGGTCCATTACGGGAGCAGTACTTC.

This chain connects TRBV7-8 to TRBJ2-7; the D call may be TRBD1 or TRBD2 (6 bases each). Germline V gene data show CDR1 as SGHVS and CDR2 as FQNEAQ. Deletions cut 5 bases from V and 0 bases from J, with 14 bases between. CDR3 length: 15 residues. The CDR3: CASSGLQGFSYEQYF. CDR3 nucleotide sequence: TGTGCCAGCAGCGGACTACAGGGATTCTCCTACGAGCAGTACTTC.

The table lists this clone with a count of one. The CDR3 nucleotides are TGTGCCAGCAGCCGGACAGGGGGGAACACTGAAGCTTTCTTT. Protein: CASSRTGGNTEAFF. The chain couples TRBV7-3 to TRBJ1-1, with 10 bases identical to TRBD1. The junction had 1 base not matched to a gene; V was cut back by 5 bases and J by 1 base. Per the germline V gene, CDR1 is SGHTA and CDR2 is FQGTGA. The CDR3 loop spans 14 amino acids. Full variable domain (remainder filled in from reference TRBV7-3 and TRBJ1-1): GAGVSQTPSNKVTEKGKYVELRCDPISGHTALYWYRQSLGQGPEFLIYFQGTGAADDSGLPNDRFFAVRPEGSVSTLKIQRTERGDSAVYLCASSRTGGNTEAFFGQGTRLTVV.

This sequence joins TRBV7-9 and TRBJ1-1, with TRBD1 as a possible D gene (6 bases). The CDR3 extends over 11 amino acids. V gave up 8 bases and J gave up 6 bases, with 10 bases separating them. CDR1 is SEHNR and CDR2 is FQNEAQ in the germline V gene (reference sequence). CDR3 DNA: TGTGCCAGCTCCAGGGGATCTGAAGCTTTCTTT. As protein: CASSRGSEAFF. The full variable domain, in which reference TRBV7-9 and TRBJ1-1 provide the parts outside the CDR3, is DTGVSQNPRHKITKRGQNVTFRCDPISEHNRLYWYRQTLGQGPEFLTYFQNEAQLEKSRLLSDRFSAERPKGSFSTLEIQRTEQGDSAMYLCASSRGSEAFFGQGTRLTVV.

The chain employs TRBV6-5 and TRBJ2-2; perhaps TRBD1 as D (5 bases). Per germline, CDR1 MNHEY and CDR2 SVGAGI. This CDR3 is built from 14 residues. With 6 bases removed from V and 5 bases from J, the gap between germline ends came to 13 bases. CDR3 nucleotides: TGTGCCAGCAGCCTCCCTACAGGAACCGGGGAGCTGTTTTTT. Protein product: CASSLPTGTGELFF.

This rearrangement joins TRBV7-2 to TRBJ1-2; a weak D match, TRBD1 (5 bases). The germline V gene encodes CDR1 SGHTA and CDR2 FQGNSA. V was cut by 1 base and J by 6 bases, with 12 bases left in between. The CDR3 is made up of 14 amino acids. The CDR3 bases are TGTGCCAGCAGCTTAGAGGCCAGGGTGGATGGCTACACCTTC. It encodes CASSLEARVDGYTF.

The J gene is TRBJ1-3, the V gene TRBV7-2, with 7 bases matching TRBD1. Unmatched junction bases numbered 5, after V lost 5 bases and J lost 4 bases. The CDR3 has 14 residues. In germline, CDR1 is SGHTA, CDR2 FQGNSA. CDR3 sequence: CASSPGTVGNTIYF. The CDR3 coding sequence is TGTGCCAGCAGCCCAGGGACAGTAGGAAACACCATATATTTT.

The chain employs TRBV24-1 and TRBJ1-2; D is ambiguous. CDR1 and CDR2 from the germline V gene are KGHDR and SFDVKD. The CDR3 spans 13 residues. Trimming removed 7 bases at V and 4 bases at J, with 12 bases between. The CDR3 sequence is CATRAGSAYGYTF. In nucleotides, the CDR3 is TGTGCCACCAGGGCAGGTTCTGCCTATGGCTACACCTTC.

CDR3 bases: TGTGCCAGTAGTAAGAGGGGTGAGGGCACTGAAGCTTTCTTT. Translating gives CASSKRGEGTEAFF. This chain connects TRBV19 to TRBJ1-1; the D gene is possibly TRBD1 (5 bases). Germline-derived CDR1 and CDR2 are LNHDA and SQIVND (reference sequence). Trimming stripped 4 bases from V and 4 bases from J, with 13 bases between. The CDR3 covers 14 residues. Looking up the rest from reference TRBV19 and TRBJ1-1 gives the full variable domain: DGGITQSPKYLFRKEGQNVTLSCEQNLNHDAMYWYRQDPGQGLRLIYYSQIVNDFQKGDIAEGYSVSREKKESFPLTVTSAQKNPTAFYLCASSKRGEGTEAFFGQGTRLTVV.

The chain carries TRBV3-1 (or the pseudogene TRBV3-2) and TRBJ1-2; 9 nucleotides match TRBD1. In germline, CDR1 is LGHDT, CDR2 YNNKEL (reference sequence). The CDR3 contains 14 residues. Trimming took 5 bases from V and 8 from J; bases not matched to a gene: 9. DNA of the CDR3: TGTGCCAGCAGCGCTTGGGACAGGGTAGAAGGCTACACCTTC. Translating it yields CASSAWDRVEGYTF.

The chain joins TRBV5-1 to TRBJ1-4; tentatively, D is TRBD1 (5 bases). The CDR3 consists of 15 residues. Looked up from germline, CDR1 is SGHRS and CDR2 is YFSETQ. Trimming removed 4 bases from V and 5 bases from J, with 15 bases in between. The CDR3, as DNA: TGCGCCAGCAGCCCCCTCCGAGGGGACAATGAAAAACTGTTTTTT. Encoded protein: CASSPLRGDNEKLFF.

This sequence joins TRBV2 and TRBJ2-5, with D perhaps TRBD1 (5 bases). The CDR3 sequence is 13 residues long. Trimming removed 6 bases from V and 3 bases from J, with 11 bases in between. Germline-derived CDR1 and CDR2 are SNHLY and FYNNEI. The CDR3 region is CASRPDKKETQYF. Written as DNA, the CDR3 is TGTGCCAGCAGACCGGACAAGAAAGAGACCCAGTACTTC.

The rearrangement uses TRBV5-1 and TRBJ1-5; 9 nucleotides match TRBD1. The CDR3 contains 16 residues. J lost 6 bases, V lost 4 bases, and 11 bases had no gene match. Germline CDR1 SGHRS, CDR2 YFSETQ. The chain's CDR3 is CASSRYPGQGVQPQHF. DNA for the CDR3: TGCGCCAGCAGCAGATATCCGGGACAGGGAGTTCAGCCCCAGCATTTT.

This chain links TRBV19 with TRBJ1-1; TRBD1 is a possible D gene (6 bases). Per germline, CDR1 LNHDA and CDR2 SQIVND (reference sequence). The V end lost 2 bases, the J end lost 4 bases, and 11 bases lay between the germline ends. This CDR3 spans 14 amino acids. The CDR3 spells CASSIRGRGTEAFF. CDR3 DNA: TGTGCCAGTAGTATAAGGGGGAGGGGCACTGAAGCTTTCTTT.